The source of this T cell receptor beta chain is a study of tissue T cells after allogeneic stem cell transplantation. The data were produced by immunoSEQ multiplex PCR, yet TCRdb's version contains in-frame clones alone and is incomplete. The table has more than 10,000 clones, around two fifths seen once. Specified time point: mouse harvest day 7 after allogeneic transplant. Mouse grafts combined 10^7 T-cell-depleted bone marrow cells with 10^6 splenic CD5+ T cells. This clone turned up a few times. The gene names here belong to mouse. Input material: skin. This clonotype was sampled from a female BALB/c mouse given C57BL/6 T cells with graft-versus-host disease after an allogeneic hematopoietic cell transplant.

The CDR3 sequence is CASSLRSSYEQYF. The sequenced CDR3 bases are TGTGCTAGCAGTTTGAGGAGCTCCTATGAACAGTAC. V usage is TRBV29 and J usage is TRBJ2-7; D unclear. The DNA ends 1 residue before the CDR3 does, and the rest of the CDR3 is filled in from the germline J gene. The germline V gene has CDR1 MSHET and CDR2 SYDVDS. The CDR3 is made up of 13 amino acids. V shed 3 bases and J shed 0 bases, with 6 bases lying between them.